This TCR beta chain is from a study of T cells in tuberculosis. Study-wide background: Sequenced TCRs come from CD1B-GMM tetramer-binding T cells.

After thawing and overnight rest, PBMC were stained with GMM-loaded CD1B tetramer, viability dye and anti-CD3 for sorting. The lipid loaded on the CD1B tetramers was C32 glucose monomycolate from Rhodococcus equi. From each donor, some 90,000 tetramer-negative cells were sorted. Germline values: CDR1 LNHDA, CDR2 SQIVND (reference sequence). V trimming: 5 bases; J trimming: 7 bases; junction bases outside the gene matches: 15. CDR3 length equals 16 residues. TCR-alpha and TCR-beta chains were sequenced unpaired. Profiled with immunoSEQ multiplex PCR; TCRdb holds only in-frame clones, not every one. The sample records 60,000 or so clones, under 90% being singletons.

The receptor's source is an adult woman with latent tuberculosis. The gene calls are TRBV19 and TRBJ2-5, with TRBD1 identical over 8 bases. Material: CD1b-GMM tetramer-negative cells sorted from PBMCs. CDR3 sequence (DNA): TGTGCCAGTAGTCCCCGGACAGGGACCTGGGGAGGGACCCAGTACTTC. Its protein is CASSPRTGTWGGTQYF.